Listed below are T cell receptor beta chains from one sample, sequenced in a study of glioma-infiltrating T cells. TCRdb reprocessed the multiplex PCR reads with MiXCR, giving one entry per CDR3 protein. Of roughly 350,000 distinct CDR3 sequences listed, about two fifths are singletons. What was sequenced was glioma tissue, nonneoplastic brain tissue, or PBMCs (not recorded which). These receptors all come from a human donor with low-grade glioma or glioblastoma, undergoing nonglioma brain surgery, or in good health (not recorded which). CDR3s include the opening cysteine and the closing phenylalanine or tryptophan. The D gene is left open where the match is weak. Part of the rows lack a size; the others show once, few, many or a class for expanded clones.

v_gene	d_gene	j_gene	abundance	CDR3nt	CDR3aa
TRBV4-1	NA	TRBJ1-2	few	TGCGCCAGCAGCAGGGATGCAAACTATGGCTACACCTTC	CASSRDANYGYTF
TRBV7-2	NA	TRBJ1-1	NA	NA	CASSFQVSLEAFF
TRBV4-3	NA	TRBJ2-1	NA	TGCGCCAGCAGCCTAGGGGGCGGGCGGGAGGAGGACAATGAGCAGTTCTTC	CASSLGGGREEDNEQFF
TRBV20-1	NA	TRBJ2-7	many	TGCAGTGCTAGAAGGGGTAGCGGCGGGCGCGAGCAGTACTTC	CSARRGSGGREQYF
TRBV6-1	TRBD2	TRBJ2-1	many	TGTGCCAGCAGACTAGCGGGACCCTCCTACAATGAGCAGTTCTTC	CASRLAGPSYNEQFF
TRBV15	NA	TRBJ1-1	NA	TGTGCCACCGGCGGGGGAAGACGCACTGAAGCTTTCTTT	CATGGGRRTEAFF
TRBV7-2	NA	TRBJ1-5	NA	TGTGCCAGCAGTCAAGTACCGGGAATACACAATCAGCCCCAGCATTTT	CASSQVPGIHNQPQHF
TRBV5-6	TRBD2	TRBJ2-7	NA	TGTGCCAGCAGCTGGGGACTAGCGGGTGCCTACGAGCAGTACTTC	CASSWGLAGAYEQYF
TRBV11-1	NA	TRBJ2-1	NA	TGTGCCAGCAGCTTTTCTCAATTTACAATTGAGCAGTTCTTC	CASSFSQFTIEQFF
TRBV6-1	NA	TRBJ1-5	NA	TGTGCCAGCAGTCCCCCCTCCACCTTCAATCAGCCCCAGCATTTT	CASSPPSTFNQPQHF
TRBV6-1	TRBD2	TRBJ2-5	many	TGTGCCAGCAGCCCCGGGACTAGCGAAGAGACCCAGTACTTC	CASSPGTSEETQYF
TRBV27	TRBD2	TRBJ2-7	many	TGTGCCAGCAGTTCTTGGACTAGCGGGAGCGAGCAGTACTTC	CASSSWTSGSEQYF
TRBV7-9	TRBD2	TRBJ2-7	NA	TGTGCCAGCAGCTCGTATAGGGACTATTCCTACGAGCAGTACTTC	CASSSYRDYSYEQYF
TRBV7-3	NA	TRBJ1-1	NA	TGTGCCAGCAGCCCCCCGGGCCCCGGAGCTTTCTTT	CASSPPGPGAFF
TRBV29-1	TRBD2	TRBJ2-7	few	TGCAGCGTCGGGGGGACTAGCTTGTCCTACGAGCAGTACTTC	CSVGGTSLSYEQYF
TRBV11-2	TRBD1	TRBJ1-5	NA	TGTGCCAGCAGCTTAATACAGGACAGGGAGGACAATAGCAATCAGCCCCAGCATTTT	CASSLIQDREDNSNQPQHF
TRBV20-1	NA	TRBJ2-3	NA	TGCAGTGCTAGAGATCAAGGTCTAGACACCCGATCGGTGAAAGATACGCAGTATTTT	CSARDQGLDTRSVKDTQYF
TRBV5-1	NA	TRBJ1-4	once	TGCTCCAGCAGCTTGGAAGCAGGGAATGAAAGACTGTTTTTT	CSSSLEAGNERLFF
TRBV28	TRBD1	TRBJ1-4	NA	TGTGCCAGCAGTTTAGGACAGGGTTATGAAAAACTGTTTTTT	CASSLGQGYEKLFF
TRBV7-7	NA	TRBJ1-1	NA	TGTGCCAGCAGCTCATATACAGTGAACACTGAAGCTTTCTTT	CASSSYTVNTEAFF
TRBV28	NA	TRBJ1-1	many	TGTGCCAGCAGTTTATTGGGGTCACCTCTAAGCTTT	CASSLLGSPLSF
TRBV25-1	TRBD1	TRBJ1-2	many	TGTGCCAGCAGTGTGGGAGGGGGCATCTATGGCTACACCTTC	CASSVGGGIYGYTF
TRBV18	NA	TRBJ2-7	NA	TGTGCCAGCTCACCAAGTGGGGGAACCTACGAGCAGTACTTC	CASSPSGGTYEQYF
TRBV20-1	TRBD1	TRBJ1-3	NA	TGCAGTGCTAGAGACCAAGGGACAGGGGACACCATATATTTT	CSARDQGTGDTIYF
TRBV5-1	NA	TRBJ2-3	NA	TGCGCCAGCAGCCGGACGGGGGTAGGCACAGATACGCAGTATTTT	CASSRTGVGTDTQYF
TRBV6-1	TRBD1	TRBJ2-7	few	TGTGCCAGCAAAAGACAGGGGCTAAGCTACGAGCAGTACTTC	CASKRQGLSYEQYF
TRBV20-1	NA	TRBJ2-1	many	TGCAGTGCTAGACAGACCAATGAGCAGTTCTTC	CSARQTNEQFF
TRBV20-1	NA	TRBJ2-3	few	TGCAGTGCTAGAGTCCCACTAGCCCGGCAGTATTTT	CSARVPLARQYF
TRBV4-3	TRBD2	TRBJ2-2	NA	TGCGCCAGCAGCCAAGATCTAGTAGCGGGAGGGCCCGCCGGGGAGCTGTTTTTT	CASSQDLVAGGPAGELFF
TRBV27	TRBD2	TRBJ2-1	many	TGTGCCAGCAGCCGGCGTCTAGCGGGGGGCAATGAGCAGTTCTTC	CASSRRLAGGNEQFF
TRBV28	TRBD1	TRBJ1-4	NA	TGTGCCACCCTGGGACAGGGTAATGAAAAACTGTTTTTT	CATLGQGNEKLFF
TRBV6-1	NA	TRBJ1-2	many	TGTGCCAGCAGTGAAGCGCGTTTCACCCGGGGCTACACCTTC	CASSEARFTRGYTF
TRBV7-2	NA	TRBJ2-2	NA	TGCGCCAGCAGCCAAGATATGGGCTTCACCGGGGAGCTGTTTTTT	CASSQDMGFTGELFF
TRBV6-5	NA	TRBJ1-5	many	TGTGCCAGCAGTTACTCGAGGGCTAATCAGCCCCAGCATTTT	CASSYSRANQPQHF
TRBV20-1	NA	TRBJ1-1	NA	TGCAGTGCTAGGGCTAGGGCGAACACTGGAGCTTTCTTT	CSARARANTGAFF
TRBV28	NA	TRBJ1-1	few	TGTGCCAGCAGTCGGGGGGGCGAGAACACTGAAGCTTTCTTT	CASSRGGENTEAFF
TRBV27	NA	TRBJ1-1	many	TGTGCCAGCAGTTTGCTATTGAACACTGAAGCTTTCTTT	CASSLLLNTEAFF
TRBV5-1	NA	TRBJ1-2	few	TGCGCCAGCAGCCGAGACAAACGAGGTGCCTATGGCTACACCTTC	CASSRDKRGAYGYTF
TRBV19	TRBD2	TRBJ2-3	few	TGTGCCAGTAGTATGGTAGCGGGAGCTGATACGCAGTATTTT	CASSMVAGADTQYF
TRBV20-1	NA	TRBJ2-1	many	TGCAGTGCTAGTGAACCTGGGGATGAGCAGTTCTTC	CSASEPGDEQFF
TRBV7-2	NA	TRBJ1-2	NA	TGTGCCAGCAGCTTTGGAGTGGGAAGGGCTAACTATGGCTACACCTTC	CASSFGVGRANYGYTF
TRBV2	TRBD1	TRBJ2-7	few	TGTGCCAGCATTCTACCGGGACAGGGATCCGAGCAGTACTTC	CASILPGQGSEQYF
TRBV6-5	NA	TRBJ2-5	NA	TGTGCCAGCAGTTACTCGACGGGGGGCCCCAAGACCCAGTACTTC	CASSYSTGGPKTQYF
TRBV7-6	NA	TRBJ2-7	NA	TGTGCCAGCAGTCAGAGGTACAGATCGAGCTCCTACGAGCAGTACTTC	CASSQRYRSSSYEQYF
TRBV20-1	NA	TRBJ1-5	many	TGCAGTGCTAGAGCGTCCAGACTTCCCCAGCATTTT	CSARASRLPQHF
TRBV7-9	TRBD2	TRBJ2-2	NA	TGTGCCAGCAGCGCGAGCGGGAGTCTTATCACCGGGGAGCTGTTTTTT	CASSASGSLITGELFF
TRBV7-6	NA	TRBJ2-1	few	TGTGCCAGCAGTGACACGGGGGAAGGAGAGCAGTTCTTC	CASSDTGEGEQFF
TRBV7-6	TRBD2	TRBJ2-1	NA	TGTGCCAGCAGCGACCCCCGTGGGCGGGAGGGAAATGAGCAGTTCTTC	CASSDPRGREGNEQFF